One and the same sample provided the 23 T cell receptor beta chains below, sequenced in a study of blood T cell repertoires in COVID-19. Profiling relied on immunoSEQ multiplex PCR, and the TCRdb table lists in-frame clones only, not all of them. The table includes some 250,000 clones, roughly four fifths detected once. Sequencing input: peripheral blood. The receptors stem from a woman over 75 with acute or convalescent COVID-19.

The genes are TRBV2 and TRBJ1-1, with D maybe TRBD1 (5 bases). Trimming took off 11 bases at V and 1 base at J, with 14 bases between the two ends. The CDR3 has 13 amino acids. CDR1 is SNHLY, CDR2 FYNNEI, per germline. The CDR3 coding sequence is TGTGCCGGGGGGTCGGTGGGGAACACTGAAGCTTTCTTT. This codes for CAGGSVGNTEAFF.

This chain links TRBV5-1 with TRBJ2-5; 7 bases align to TRBD2. V gave up 5 bases and J gave up 2 bases; unmatched junction bases: 9. CDR1 is SGHRS and CDR2 is YFSETQ in the germline V gene. CDR3 length equals 15 residues. CDR3 residues: CASSRGDYLQETQYF. DNA of the CDR3: TGCGCCAGCAGTCGTGGGGACTACCTTCAAGAGACCCAGTACTTC.

The chain links TRBV13 to TRBJ1-2; tentative D call: TRBD1 (5 bases). The V and J ends lost 0 bases and 9 bases respectively, with 14 bases between them. There are 14 residues in the CDR3. Germline V lookup: CDR1 PRHDT, CDR2 FYEKMQ (reference sequence). The CDR3 region has the DNA TGTGCCAGCAGCTTAGGGGGTCAGGGTGAGCGCTACACCTTC. This codes for CASSLGGQGERYTF.

The V gene is TRBV18, the J gene TRBJ2-3; 11 nucleotides line up with TRBD2. CDR3 size: 15 residues. The V gene end was trimmed by 3 bases and the J gene end by 4 bases; junction bases not matched to a gene: 3. Looked up from germline, CDR1 is KGHSH and CDR2 is LQKENI. CDR3 DNA sequence: TGTGCCAGCTCACCGACTAGCGGGGCCCCAGATACGCAGTATTTT. This sequence encodes CASSPTSGAPDTQYF.

J is TRBJ1-5 and V is TRBV6-1; TRBD1 aligns across 7 bases. Looked up from germline, CDR1 is MNHNS and CDR2 is SASEGT. J lost 6 bases, V lost 4 bases, and 12 bases had no gene match. The CDR3 extends over 16 amino acids. The DNA for the CDR3 is TGTGCCAGCAGTGCCGGGGCAGGGGGTTTTGTTCAGCCCCAGCATTTT. Translation: CASSAGAGGFVQPQHF.

In this sample, this clone turned up a few times. J is TRBJ2-7 and V is TRBV11-2, with 9 positions matching TRBD1. Germline V gives CDR1 SGHAT, CDR2 FQNNGV. This CDR3 has 14 residues. V shed 0 bases and J 9 bases; nucleotides not matched to a gene: 6. CDR3 sequence reads: CASSLDRGTGWQYF. In nucleotides, the CDR3 is TGTGCCAGCAGCTTAGATCGGGGGACAGGGTGGCAGTACTTC.

This chain uses TRBV28 with TRBJ2-3; TRBD2 matches at 9 bases. This CDR3 has 16 residues. The germline gives CDR1 MDHEN, CDR2 SYDVKM. Trimming at V came to 7 bases and at J to 6 bases, leaving 14 bases not matched to a gene. CDR3 loop: CASTPTRGGRVDTQYF. The CDR3, as DNA: TGTGCCAGCACCCCCACGCGGGGGGGCCGGGTGGATACGCAGTATTTT.

The chain employs TRBV6-5 and TRBJ1-3; 8 positions agree with TRBD1. CDR3 length: 14 amino acids. The ends lost 5 bases at V and 4 bases at J; junction bases unmatched: 4. Germline V gene sequence: CDR1 MNHEY, CDR2 SVGAGI. Written as DNA, the CDR3 is TGTGCCAGCAGTCCCGACAGGGGAGGAAACACCATATATTTT. The encoded protein is CASSPDRGGNTIYF.

This chain links TRBV2 with TRBJ1-3; TRBD1 agrees at 7 bases. The CDR3 has 14 amino acids. CDR1 and CDR2 from the germline V gene are SNHLY and FYNNEI. Trimming took 6 bases from V and 3 from J; bases not matched to a gene: 5. DNA of the CDR3: TGTGCCAGCAGAGGGGGCAGGGTTGGAAACACCATATATTTT. Translated: CASRGGRVGNTIYF.

The rearrangement joins TRBV9 to TRBJ2-1; 7 bases fit TRBD2. Trimming removed 3 bases from V and 2 bases from J; junction bases left unmatched: 20. Germline CDR1 reads SGDLS; CDR2 reads YYNGEE. This CDR3 region has 20 residues. The CDR3 sequence is CASSATGTNNLRFTYNEQFF. In DNA, the CDR3 is TGTGCCAGCAGCGCGACCGGGACTAACAACCTTAGGTTCACCTACAATGAGCAGTTCTTC.

This chain connects TRBV5-1 to TRBJ2-7; maybe TRBD2 (6 bases). The V end was cut by 3 bases, the J end by 3 bases, with 16 bases between. In germline, CDR1 is SGHRS, CDR2 YFSETQ. This CDR3 is built from 15 residues. The CDR3 loop is CASSSTGPGGYEQYF. CDR3 in DNA: TGCGCCAGCAGCTCCACAGGACCCGGGGGCTACGAGCAGTACTTC.

The rearrangement links TRBV7-3 to TRBJ2-1; TRBD1 aligns across 10 bases. V lost 5 bases and J lost 9; bases outside the gene matches: 10. This CDR3 is built from 15 residues. Per the germline V gene, CDR1 is SGHTA and CDR2 is FQGTGA. The CDR3 region is CASSPDRGRPIEQFF. The CDR3 DNA is TGTGCCAGCAGCCCCGACAGGGGGCGGCCCATTGAGCAGTTCTTC.

The V call is TRBV10-2, the J call TRBJ1-1; D gene uncertain. V was cut by 6 bases and J by 1 base, with 9 bases left in between. The germline V gene encodes CDR1 WSHSY and CDR2 SAAADI. The CDR3 extends over 13 amino acids. CDR3 in amino acids: CASSQRRNTEAFF. In DNA, the CDR3 is TGCGCCAGCAGCCAGCGAAGGAACACTGAAGCTTTCTTT.

The table lists this clone with many counts. The chain couples TRBV6-6 to TRBJ1-3, with a possible D match to TRBD1 (5 bases). V was cut by 6 bases and J by 2 bases, with 11 bases left in between. The CDR3 length is 14 residues. The germline CDR1 and CDR2 sequences are MNHNY and SVGAGI (reference sequence). The CDR3 region has the DNA TGTGCCAGCAGATCCAGGGCTACTGGAAACACCATATATTTT. This gives the protein CASRSRATGNTIYF.

The rearrangement links TRBV28 to TRBJ2-3; D is uncertain. The CDR3 length is 15 residues. Germline CDR1 and CDR2: MDHEN and SYDVKM. The V gene lost 5 bases and the J gene lost 0 bases, with 12 bases spanning the gap. In DNA, the CDR3 is TGTGCCAGCAGTATACCCGCAACTAGCACAGATACGCAGTATTTT. Protein: CASSIPATSTDTQYF. Based on the CDR3 plus reference TRBV28 and TRBJ2-3, the full variable domain is DVKVTQSSRYLVKRTGEKVFLECVQDMDHENMFWYRQDPGLGLRLIYFSYDVKMKEKGDIPEGYSVSREKKERFSLILESASTNQTSMYLCASSIPATSTDTQYFGPGTRLTVL.

This chain joins TRBV28 and TRBJ1-5, with D perhaps TRBD1 (6 bases). This CDR3 has 15 residues. V was trimmed by 7 bases and J by 4 bases, leaving 17 bases between them. From germline, CDR1 is MDHEN and CDR2 SYDVKM. CDR3 nucleotides: TGTGCCAGCAACTCGGAGGGGGGGTTTAATCAGCCCCAGCATTTT. Translated: CASNSEGGFNQPQHF.

The V call is TRBV3-1 (or the pseudogene TRBV3-2), the J call TRBJ1-1; no clear D gene. The CDR3 is 14 residues long. Germline V gene sequence: CDR1 LGHDT, CDR2 YNNKEL (reference sequence). V gave up 1 base and J gave up 6 bases, with 12 bases separating them. In nucleotides, the CDR3 is TGTGCCAGCAGCCAAGGAGGTGGCGGGCCTGAAGCTTTCTTT. Protein product: CASSQGGGGPEAFF.

This chain links TRBV18 with TRBJ1-2, with D maybe TRBD1 (6 bases). The CDR3 loop spans 15 amino acids. V was cut by 6 bases and J by 5 bases, with 19 bases left in between. Germline V gene lookup returns CDR1 KGHSH and CDR2 LQKENI. The chain's CDR3 is CASSLGAGATYGYTF. The CDR3 nucleotides read TGTGCCAGCTCGCTGGGGGCAGGGGCGACGTATGGCTACACCTTC.

The chain carries TRBV5-6 and TRBJ2-7, with D possibly being TRBD1 (6 bases). The length of the CDR3 is 15 residues. The germline V and J ends were trimmed by 5 bases and 0 bases, with 15 bases remaining between them. CDR1 and CDR2 from the germline V gene are SGHDT and YYEEEE. The CDR3 DNA follows: TGTGCCAGCAGTTTGACAGGCAGGAGCTCCTACGAGCAGTACTTC. Protein sequence: CASSLTGRSSYEQYF.

The genes are TRBV27 and TRBJ1-1, with 10 bases that match TRBD1. The CDR3 spans 15 residues. Germline V CDR1 and CDR2: MNHEY, SMNVEV (reference sequence). V trimming: 4 bases; J trimming: 4 bases; junction bases outside the gene matches: 6. The CDR3 is CASSSPTGGGTEAFF. For the CDR3, the DNA is TGTGCCAGCAGTTCCCCGACAGGGGGCGGCACTGAAGCTTTCTTT.

The chain combines TRBV11-2 with TRBJ2-2; D perhaps matches TRBD1 (6 bases). Germline CDR1 reads SGHAT; CDR2 reads FQNNGV. Between the trimmed V and J ends, which lost 7 bases and 0 bases, there was a span of 18 bases. There are 17 residues in the CDR3. CDR3 loop: CASTARGTKPNTGELFF. The CDR3 nucleotides read TGTGCCAGCACCGCGAGGGGGACAAAGCCGAACACCGGGGAGCTGTTTTTT.

The chain couples TRBV2 to TRBJ1-6; D is perhaps TRBD1 (5 bases). V lost 4 bases to trimming and J lost 11 bases, with 15 bases between them. Per the germline V gene, CDR1 is SNHLY and CDR2 is FYNNEI. CDR3 size: 14 residues. DNA for the CDR3: TGTGCCAGCAGTGGGCAGGGCGGAGTGGCACCCCTCCACTTT. The encoded protein is CASSGQGGVAPLHF.

In this sample, this clone turned up once. This chain links TRBV3-1 (or the pseudogene TRBV3-2) with TRBJ2-7; the match to TRBD1 covers 7 bases. The germline gives CDR1 LGHDT, CDR2 YNNKEL (reference sequence). The CDR3 is made up of 14 amino acids. After removal of 4 bases from V and 4 bases from J, the junction contained 7 bases not matched to a gene. The chain's CDR3 is CASSPRQGLYEQYF. The CDR3, as DNA: TGTGCCAGCAGCCCACGACAGGGTCTATACGAGCAGTACTTC.